These 29 T cell receptor beta chains were sequenced from one sample in a study of human T cells and chemical hapten exposure. TCRdb recomputed calls from the RACE reads with MiXCR, one row per CDR3 protein. The repertoire holds about 69,000 distinct CDR3 sequences, about 9.3% seen once, with 6.5% to 8.5% in the top ten. Indicated time point: patch test 2, 6 weeks after DPC sensitization. Treatment denoted: therapeutic diphenylcyclopropenone sensitization with weekly scalp DPC. Sequences were derived from whole blood, sampled in connection with sensitization to the hapten diphenylcyclopropenone (DPC). These receptors originate from a woman between 50 and 59 years old with alopecia areata. Some clones in this sample may be carry-over from other donors' samples.

This clonotype has ten or more counts. The rearrangement links TRBV9 to TRBJ1-5; D remains unclear. Germline assignment: CDR1 SGDLS and CDR2 YYNGEE. This CDR3 has 12 residues. The V end lost 8 bases, the J end lost 4 bases, and 10 bases lay between the germline ends. The CDR3 reads CARRLRNQPQHF. In DNA, the CDR3 is TGTGCCAGACGTCTGAGAAATCAGCCCCAGCATTTT.

The chain links TRBV20-1 to TRBJ1-4; D may be TRBD1 (5 bases). Between the trimmed V and J ends, which lost 6 bases and 8 bases, there was a span of 16 bases. The CDR3 has 13 residues. Per germline, CDR1 DFQATT and CDR2 SNEGSKA (reference sequence). CDR3 in amino acids: CSAKLDRGEKLFF. DNA for the CDR3: TGCAGTGCGAAACTAGACCGGGGCGAAAAACTGTTTTTT.

This clonotype was seen ten or more times. The gene calls are TRBV10-3 and TRBJ2-5; 12 nucleotides agree with TRBD2. J gave up 1 base and V 4 bases, and 1 base lay outside the gene matches. CDR3 length: 15 amino acids. Germline V gene lookup returns CDR1 ENHRY and CDR2 SYGVKD. The CDR3 region has the DNA TGTGCCATCAGTGGGGGACTAGCGGGCCAAGAGACCCAGTACTTC. Its translation is CAISGGLAGQETQYF.

The sample holds a few counts of this clonotype. This chain uses TRBV20-1 with TRBJ2-7; D call uncertain. CDR3 length equals 12 residues. The germline V and J ends were trimmed by 0 bases and 3 bases, with 6 bases remaining between them. CDR1 DFQATT and CDR2 SNEGSKA come from the germline V gene (reference sequence). The CDR3 coding sequence is TGCAGTGCTAGAGAATCTGGCTACGAGCAGTACTTC. Translation: CSARESGYEQYF.

At least ten counts were recorded for this clonotype. Its ends do not fully match the called genes, so a read error is possible. This chain connects TRBV7-7 to TRBJ2-3, with TRBD2 matching over 8 bases. The V gene's germline CDR1 is SSHAT and CDR2 FNYEAQ (reference sequence). CDR3 length: 15 amino acids. The CDR3 sequence: CASSPGTRGADTQYF. Written as DNA, the CDR3 is TGTGCTAGCAGCCCCGGGACTAGGGGAGCAGATACGCAGTATTTT.

This clonotype has at least ten counts. The rearrangement links TRBV20-1 to TRBJ2-1; 8 bases are a match to TRBD2. Germline V gene sequence: CDR1 DFQATT, CDR2 SNEGSKA (reference sequence). CDR3 size: 15 residues. V dropped 0 bases and J dropped 6; count of bases not matched to a gene: 7. The CDR3 sequence: CSARDPAGVSNEQFF. In DNA form, the CDR3 reads TGCAGTGCTAGAGATCCAGCGGGAGTCTCCAATGAGCAGTTCTTC.

This chain connects TRBV12-3 or TRBV12-4 to TRBJ2-3; D ambiguous. Trimming stripped 3 bases from V and 2 bases from J, with 9 bases between. This CDR3 comprises 14 residues. As DNA, the CDR3 is TGTGCCAGCAGTTTGGGCCCAATCACAGATACGCAGTATTTT. Its protein is CASSLGPITDTQYF.

This clonotype was recorded many times. The V and J genes are TRBV27 and TRBJ2-3; D gene uncertain. The CDR3 totals 13 residues. The V end was cut by 2 bases, the J end by 2 bases, with 5 bases between. Germline CDR1 MNHEY, CDR2 SMNVEV (reference sequence). This CDR3 reads CASSLGFTDTQYF. CDR3 DNA sequence: TGTGCCAGCAGTTTAGGATTCACAGATACGCAGTATTTT.

Ten or more counts support this clonotype. The V gene is TRBV21-1, the J gene TRBJ2-3; the table's D call, TRBD2, was not checked against the DNA. TRBV21-1 is designated a pseudogene. CDR3 length: 14 amino acids. CDR3 residues: CASIRGPGTDTQYF. Written as DNA, the CDR3 is TGTGCCAGCATTCGTGGGCCAGGCACAGATACGCAGTATTTT.

V gene TRBV2 combines with J gene TRBJ2-5; no reliable D call. Per germline, CDR1 SNHLY and CDR2 FYNNEI. V lost 6 bases and J 2 bases, leaving 10 bases between the germline ends. The CDR3 runs to 13 residues. The CDR3 DNA reads as TGTGCCAGCAGCGTAGAAAATCAAGAGACCCAGTACTTC. Its protein is CASSVENQETQYF. Based on the CDR3 plus reference TRBV2 and TRBJ2-5, the full variable domain is EPEVTQTPSHQVTQMGQEVILRCVPISNHLYFYWYRQILGQKVEFLVSFYNNEISEKSEIFDDQFSVERPDGSNFTLKIRSTKLEDSAMYFCASSVENQETQYFGPGTRLLVL.

At least ten counts were recorded for this clonotype. This chain joins TRBV3-1 and TRBJ1-2; no firm D call. Trimming cost V 2 bases and J 8 bases, with 9 bases left between them. Germline values: CDR1 LGHDT, CDR2 YNNKEL (reference sequence). CDR3 length: 12 amino acids. This CDR3 reads CASSQSTQGYTF. The CDR3 nucleotides are TGTGCCAGCAGCCAATCCACGCAGGGCTACACCTTC. Combining the CDR3 with reference TRBV3-1 and TRBJ1-2 gives the whole variable domain DTAVSQTPKYLVTQMGNDKSIKCEQNLGHDTMYWYKQDSKKFLKIMFSYNNKELIINETVPNRFSPKSPDKAHLNLHINSLELGDSAVYFCASSQSTQGYTFGSGTRLTVV.

This clonotype was recorded many times. This rearrangement joins TRBV3-1 to TRBJ2-1, with D possibly being TRBD1 (5 bases). Deletions cut 5 bases from V and 4 bases from J, with 15 bases between. This CDR3 contains 15 residues. From germline, CDR1 is LGHDT and CDR2 YNNKEL (reference sequence). CDR3 sequence reads: CASSSEGAPYNEQFF. The CDR3 DNA is TGTGCCAGCAGCTCAGAAGGGGCACCTTACAATGAGCAGTTCTTC.

This clonotype was picked up many times. J is TRBJ1-3 and V is TRBV3-1; weak D call: TRBD1 (6 bases). This CDR3 has 14 amino acids. V was clipped by 1 base and J by 4 bases, with 8 bases between them. From germline, CDR1 is LGHDT and CDR2 YNNKEL (reference sequence). The CDR3 nucleotides read TGTGCCAGCAGCCAAGTACAGGGAGGAAACACCATATATTTT. It codes for CASSQVQGGNTIYF.

This clonotype was observed a handful of times. A much larger clonotype is one base distant, so this may be a read error. The chain recombines TRBV11-2 with TRBJ1-2, with a weak D call TRBD1 (5 bases). CDR3 length: 12 amino acids. Germline assignment: CDR1 SGHAT and CDR2 FQNNGV. CDR3 sequence reads: CVSSLEGDGYTF. Written as DNA, the CDR3 is TGTGTCAGCAGCTTGGAAGGGGATGGCTACACCTTC.

This clonotype was seen repeatedly, ten times or more. The CDR3: CASIAGRGPDQPQHF. DNA for the CDR3: TGTGCCAGTATCGCTGGGCGGGGCCCTGATCAGCCCCAGCATTTT. The V and J genes are TRBV19 and TRBJ1-5; D possibly corresponds to TRBD1 (5 bases). The CDR3 covers 15 residues. Germline V lookup: CDR1 LNHDA, CDR2 SQIVND (reference sequence). V lost 7 bases and J lost 5, with 18 bases in between.

The sample holds a few counts of this clonotype. V is TRBV7-9 and J is TRBJ1-2, with no clear D. V was cut by 5 bases and J by 8 bases, with 18 bases left in between. The CDR3 is made up of 14 amino acids. The germline V gene encodes CDR1 SEHNR and CDR2 FQNEAQ (reference sequence). The DNA for the CDR3 is TGTGCCAGCAGCCTGGTTGACACCGTCGGGGGCTACACCTTC. Its translation: CASSLVDTVGGYTF.

The gene calls are TRBV10-3 and TRBJ2-3; no reliable D call. The V and J ends lost 4 bases and 6 bases respectively, with 8 bases between them. The CDR3 sequence is 12 residues long. Germline loops: CDR1 ENHRY, CDR2 SYGVKD. The CDR3 DNA follows: TGTGCCATCAGTGTTGAAGGGGATACGCAGTATTTT. Residues: CAISVEGDTQYF.

The chain couples TRBV6-5 to TRBJ1-3, with D unclear. V was cut by 4 bases and J by 0 bases, with 4 bases left in between. This CDR3 contains 13 residues. CDR1 and CDR2 from the germline V gene are MNHEY and SVGAGI. CDR3 coding DNA: TGTGCCAGCAGTTTTGACTCTGGAAACACCATATATTTT. Amino acids: CASSFDSGNTIYF.

This chain joins TRBV24-1 and TRBJ2-7, with TRBD1 as a possible D gene (6 bases). The V gene's germline CDR1 is KGHDR and CDR2 SFDVKD. V dropped 5 bases and J dropped 5 bases, with 12 bases sitting between them. This CDR3 is 13 amino acids long. Here the CDR3 DNA reads TGTGCCACCAGTGTTCCAGGGACACACGAGCAGTACTTC. Translating gives CATSVPGTHEQYF.

Here the CDR3 DNA reads TGTGCCAGCAGGCTGACAGGAGTTACCTACAATGAGCAGTTCTTC. This encodes CASRLTGVTYNEQFF. The rearrangement uses TRBV2 and TRBJ2-1, with a weak D call TRBD1 (6 bases). CDR1 SNHLY and CDR2 FYNNEI come from the germline V gene. V lost 6 bases and J 2 bases, leaving 14 bases between the germline ends. The CDR3 spans 15 residues.

This clonotype was found many times. The chain is built from TRBV6-5 and TRBJ2-7; TRBD1 matches at 7 bases. V lost 2 bases to trimming and J lost 6 bases; unmatched junction nucleotides: 10. Germline CDR1 MNHEY, CDR2 SVGAGI. The CDR3 is 15 residues long. The CDR3 DNA sequence: TGTGCCAGCAGTTACGGTATAACAGGGGTTAGCGAGCAGTACTTC. It yields the protein CASSYGITGVSEQYF.

This clonotype has a count of ten or more. DNA for the CDR3: TGCAGCGTCGACTGGCGGATCAATGAGCAGTTCTTC. Encoded protein: CSVDWRINEQFF. The chain combines TRBV29-1 with TRBJ2-1; D is uncertain. Trimming pared 6 bases from V and 6 bases from J, leaving 12 bases between. Per the germline V gene, CDR1 is SQVTM and CDR2 is ANQGSEA. The CDR3 spans 12 residues.

There are many counts of this clonotype. The chain couples TRBV27 to TRBJ1-1; D uncertain. The CDR3 spans 15 residues. Germline assignment: CDR1 MNHEY and CDR2 SMNVEV (reference sequence). The V end lost 2 bases, the J end lost 0 bases, and 10 bases lay between the germline ends. The CDR3 here is CASSLVPDMNTEAFF. CDR3 nucleotide sequence: TGTGCCAGCAGTTTAGTTCCAGATATGAACACTGAAGCTTTCTTT.

At least ten counts were recorded for this clonotype. The chain couples TRBV5-4 to TRBJ2-7; 9 nucleotides agree with TRBD2. Germline V gene lookup returns CDR1 SGHNT and CDR2 YYREEE (reference sequence). The CDR3 is 15 amino acids. Trimming took 0 bases from V and 3 from J; bases not matched to a gene: 4. The CDR3 protein is CASSLGGRALYEQYF. CDR3 sequence (DNA): TGTGCCAGCAGCTTGGGCGGGAGGGCCCTCTACGAGCAGTACTTC.

This clonotype occurred many times. The V and J genes are TRBV30 and TRBJ2-1; the D is unclear. The CDR3 length is 10 residues. V gave up 5 bases and J gave up 10 bases, with 9 bases separating them. Germline CDR1 reads GTSNPN; CDR2 reads SVGIG (reference sequence). Here the CDR3 reads CAWPPREQFF. The CDR3 DNA reads TGTGCCTGGCCCCCACGAGAGCAGTTCTTC.

Only a few counts were recorded for this clonotype. The chain uses TRBV5-1 and TRBJ2-5, with unresolved D. CDR3 length: 14 amino acids. V dropped 2 bases and J dropped 2 bases, with 10 bases sitting between them. The germline V gene has CDR1 SGHRS and CDR2 YFSETQ. CDR3 loop: CASSFQRAQETQYF. The CDR3 DNA is TGCGCCAGCAGCTTTCAGCGCGCGCAAGAGACCCAGTACTTC.

This clonotype was detected ten times or more. The chain uses TRBV3-1 and TRBJ2-6; tentative D call: TRBD1 (6 bases). The CDR3 extends over 19 amino acids. CDR1 is LGHDT, CDR2 YNNKEL, per germline (reference sequence). V was clipped by 4 bases and J by 0 bases, with 19 bases between them. CDR3 residues: CASSLLIRDTPSGANVLTF. The CDR3 DNA reads as TGTGCCAGCAGCCTTCTCATCCGGGACACTCCCTCTGGGGCCAACGTCCTGACTTTC.

This clonotype was counted many times. The J gene is TRBJ2-1, the V gene TRBV6-6; 10 nucleotides align to TRBD1. CDR3 length equals 12 residues. CDR1 MNHNY and CDR2 SVGAGI come from the germline V gene (reference sequence). With V trimmed by 8 bases and J by 5 bases, 0 bases remained unmatched. CDR3 residues: CASGQGDNEQFF. As DNA, the CDR3 is TGTGCCAGCGGACAGGGGGACAATGAGCAGTTCTTC.

Many counts were recorded for this clonotype. The chain has TRBV5-1 and TRBJ2-7; tentative D call: TRBD2 (5 bases). Trimming shortened V by 7 bases and J by 2 bases, and 13 bases separated the two germline ends. Germline values: CDR1 SGHRS, CDR2 YFSETQ. This CDR3 contains 13 residues. The CDR3 sequence is CASSLVEAYEQYF. For the CDR3, the DNA is TGCGCCAGCTCCCTGGTGGAGGCCTACGAGCAGTACTTC.